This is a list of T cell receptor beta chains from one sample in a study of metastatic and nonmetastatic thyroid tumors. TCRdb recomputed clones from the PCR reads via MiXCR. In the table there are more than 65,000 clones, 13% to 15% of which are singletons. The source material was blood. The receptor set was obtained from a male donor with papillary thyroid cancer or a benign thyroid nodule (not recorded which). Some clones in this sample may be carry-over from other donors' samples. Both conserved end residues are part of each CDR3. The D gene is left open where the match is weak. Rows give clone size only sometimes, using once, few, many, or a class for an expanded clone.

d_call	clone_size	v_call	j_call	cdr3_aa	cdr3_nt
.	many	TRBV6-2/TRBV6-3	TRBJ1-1	CASSYTVNTEAFF	TGTGCCAGCAGTTACACGGTGAACACTGAAGCTTTCTTT
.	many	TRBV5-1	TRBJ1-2	CASSLGSGRDGYTF	TGCGCCAGCAGCTTGGGATCGGGAAGGGATGGCTACACCTTC
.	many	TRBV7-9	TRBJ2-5	CASSLGLADQETQYF	TGTGCCAGCAGCTTAGGTCTAGCAGACCAAGAGACCCAGTACTTC
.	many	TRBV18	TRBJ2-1	CASSANNEQFF	TGTGCCAGCTCAGCGAACAATGAGCAGTTCTTC
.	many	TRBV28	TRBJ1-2	CASSLTQGGYTF	TGTGCCAGCAGTTTAACGCAGGGTGGCTACACCTTC
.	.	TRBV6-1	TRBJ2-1	CASSETKGGGRDEQFF	TGTGCCAGCAGTGAAACGAAAGGAGGGGGGAGGGATGAGCAGTTCTTC
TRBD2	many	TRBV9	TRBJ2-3	CASSAALAAGVPDTQYF	TGTGCCAGCAGCGCTGCCCTGGCTGCGGGAGTACCAGATACGCAGTATTTT
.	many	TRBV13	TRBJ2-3	CASSLVQATQYF	TGTGCCAGCAGCTTAGTTCAGGCTACGCAGTATTTT
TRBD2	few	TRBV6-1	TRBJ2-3	CASHGGSRTDTQYF	TGTGCCAGCCATGGCGGGAGTCGCACAGATACGCAGTATTTT
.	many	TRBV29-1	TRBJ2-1	CSVGQLGDNEQFF	TGCAGCGTTGGGCAGCTCGGTGACAATGAGCAGTTCTTC
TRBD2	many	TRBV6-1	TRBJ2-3	CASGSGRSGRSGTDTQYF	TGTGCCAGCGGAAGTGGGAGAAGCGGGAGGAGTGGCACAGATACGCAGTATTTT
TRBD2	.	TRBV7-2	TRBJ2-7	CASSLIGTTDEQYF	TGTGCCAGCAGCTTAATTGGGACTACTGACGAGCAGTACTTC
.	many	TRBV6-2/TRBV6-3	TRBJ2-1	CASSYSPGARHEQFF	TGTGCCAGCAGTTACTCGCCAGGGGCTCGCCATGAGCAGTTCTTC
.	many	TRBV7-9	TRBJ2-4	CASSSYRILAKNIQYF	TGTGCCAGCAGCTCATACAGGATCCTAGCCAAAAACATTCAGTACTTC
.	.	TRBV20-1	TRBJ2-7	CSAKFPYEQYF	TGCAGTGCCAAATTTCCCTACGAGCAGTACTTC
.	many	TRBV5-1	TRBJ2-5	CASSLGSGEETQYF	TGCGCCAGCAGCTTGGGATCCGGGGAAGAGACCCAGTACTTC
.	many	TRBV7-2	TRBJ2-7	CASTRDNYEQYF	TGTGCCAGCACCCGGGACAACTACGAGCAGTACTTC
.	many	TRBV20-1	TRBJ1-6	CSASQGAYNSPLHF	TGCAGTGCTAGTCAGGGTGCCTATAATTCACCCCTCCACTTT
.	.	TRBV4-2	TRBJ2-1	CASSQDEGSYNEQFF	TGTGCCAGCAGCCAAGATGAGGGCTCCTACAATGAGCAGTTCTTC
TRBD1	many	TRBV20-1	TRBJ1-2	CSARDQTGGYGYTF	TGCAGTGCTAGAGACCAGACAGGGGGCTATGGCTACACCTTC
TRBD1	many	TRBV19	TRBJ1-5	CASSIAPRDRGRNQPQHF	TGTGCCAGTAGTATAGCCCCCCGGGACAGGGGGCGGAATCAGCCCCAGCATTTT
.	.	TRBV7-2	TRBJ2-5	CASSRQETQYF	TGTGCCAGCAGTCGTCAAGAGACCCAGTACTTC
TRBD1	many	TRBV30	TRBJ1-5	CAWSRQGGQPQHF	TGTGCCTGGAGTCGACAGGGCGGTCAGCCCCAGCATTTT
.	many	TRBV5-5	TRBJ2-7	CASEKKDRSSYEQYF	TGTGCCAGCGAGAAAAAAGACAGGTCATCCTACGAGCAGTACTTC
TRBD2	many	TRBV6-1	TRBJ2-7	CASSDVGGFSYEQYF	TGTGCCAGCAGTGATGTGGGAGGGTTCTCCTACGAGCAGTACTTC
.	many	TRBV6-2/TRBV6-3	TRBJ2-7	CASSYSGQGSYEQYF	TGTGCCAGCAGTTACTCGGGGCAGGGGAGCTACGAGCAGTACTTC
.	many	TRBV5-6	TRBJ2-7	CASSSEISYEQYF	TGTGCCAGCAGCTCAGAGATTTCCTACGAGCAGTACTTC
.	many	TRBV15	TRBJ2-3	CATSRDVSTDTQYF	TGTGCCACCAGCAGAGATGTGAGCACAGATACGCAGTATTTT
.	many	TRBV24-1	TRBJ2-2	CATHLSGVEAGELFF	TGTGCCACCCACTTGTCAGGGGTGGAGGCCGGGGAGCTGTTTTTT
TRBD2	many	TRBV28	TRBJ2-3	CASKTSGIMQYF	TGTGCCAGCAAGACTAGCGGGATTATGCAGTATTTT
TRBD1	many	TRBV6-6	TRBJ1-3	CASSYSRRDSNSGNTIYF	TGTGCCAGCAGTTACTCTCGCCGGGACAGTAACTCTGGAAACACCATATATTTT
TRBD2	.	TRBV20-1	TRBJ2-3	CSARDSGVSTDTQYF	TGCAGTGCTAGGGATAGCGGGGTGAGCACAGATACGCAGTATTTT
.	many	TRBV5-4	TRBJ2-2	CASPQGNTGELFF	TGTGCCAGCCCTCAGGGCAACACCGGGGAGCTGTTTTTT
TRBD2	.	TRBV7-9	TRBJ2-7	CASSGRTSSFDEQYF	TGTGCCAGCAGCGGTCGGACTAGTTCGTTCGACGAGCAGTACTTC
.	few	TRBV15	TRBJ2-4	CATSPLENIKYF	TGTGCCACCAGCCCCCTGGAAAACATTAAGTACTTC
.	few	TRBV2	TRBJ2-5	CASRTGETQYF	TGTGCCAGCAGAACAGGAGAGACCCAGTACTTC
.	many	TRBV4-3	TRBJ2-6	CASSHWESSGANVLTF	TGCGCCAGCAGCCACTGGGAGAGCTCTGGGGCCAACGTCCTGACTTTC
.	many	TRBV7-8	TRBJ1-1	CASSFYRLNTEAFF	TGTGCCAGCAGCTTTTACAGGTTGAACACTGAAGCTTTCTTT
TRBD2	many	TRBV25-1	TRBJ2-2	CASSASRDYLNTGELFF	TGTGCCAGCAGTGCATCCCGGGACTACCTGAACACCGGGGAGCTGTTTTTT
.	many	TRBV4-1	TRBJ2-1	CASSPTTSRVDNEQFF	TGCGCCAGCAGCCCCACCACTAGTAGGGTGGACAATGAGCAGTTCTTC
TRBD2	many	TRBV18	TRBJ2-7	CASSPRSGTSGLSDEQYF	TGTGCCAGCTCACCACGATCCGGGACTAGCGGCCTTTCGGACGAGCAGTACTTC
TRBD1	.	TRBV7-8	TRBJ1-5	CSSLRDSGNQPQHF	TGTTCCAGTCTGAGGGACAGCGGGAATCAGCCCCAGCATTTT
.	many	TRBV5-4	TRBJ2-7	CASSFGRSSDEQYF	TGTGCCAGCAGCTTTGGAAGGAGTAGCGACGAGCAGTACTTC